This paragraph reports one T cell receptor beta chain. Its antigen is unidentified. These data belong to a study of T cell responses to AZD1222 COVID-19 vaccine. Study-wide background: It was second doses at about 4 or about 12 weeks that were pooled.

The CDR3 contains 17 residues. Germline trimming cut 3 bases from V and 6 bases from J; bases unmatched to any gene: 10. Germline values: CDR1 DFQATT, CDR2 SNEGSKA (reference sequence). Sequenced by immunoSEQ multiplex PCR; TCRdb stores in-frame clones only, minus some. The data hold 250,000 or so clones, with approximately 95% observed a single time. Study-wide points: Only five or six individuals given AZD1222 were seropositive at baseline.

The chain links TRBV20-1 to TRBJ1-6, with 11 bases fitting TRBD1. The receptor was isolated from an adult in good health. Specimen: peripheral blood, collected on day 0 of AZD1222 vaccination. CDR3 amino acids: CSASTPGQGVFNSPLHF. The CDR3 DNA reads as TGCAGTGCTAGTACTCCGGGACAGGGGGTTTTTAATTCACCCCTCCACTTT.